This T cell receptor beta chain emerged from a study of blood T cell repertoires in COVID-19. On the study more broadly: Symptom resolution, clearance, or two negative PCRs marked donors in Cohort 3 as recovered.

Authors' data handling: Using reference gene primer amplification, nucleated cell counts were estimated. Generated by immunoSEQ multiplex PCR, the TCRdb table keeps only in-frame clones and is missing some. The DNA was the basis for D and trimming; V, J and clone size are from that table. The table includes roughly 340,000 clones, around 87% detected once. V was pared by 4 bases and J by 0 bases, with 13 bases between. The CDR3 contains 15 residues. The germline CDR1 and CDR2 sequences are SGDLS and YYNGEE. Enrollees, about 18 to 89 years old, lived in 24 US areas. Participant-reported clinical history was the basis for cohort assignment.

The V and J genes are TRBV9 and TRBJ1-2; D is uncertain. This sequence originates from a man in his forties or fifties in a cohort exposed to, infected with or recovered from COVID-19 (not recorded which). What was sequenced was PBMCs or T cells enriched from blood (not recorded which). The CDR3 here is CASSRGPNTNYGYTF. CDR3 DNA: TGTGCCAGCAGCCGCGGGCCTAATACTAACTATGGCTACACCTTC.